Shown below are 20 T cell receptor beta chains from a single sample sequenced in a study of blood T cell repertoires in COVID-19. The protocol was immunoSEQ multiplex PCR, while the TCRdb copy is restricted to in-frame clones and leaves out a portion. The sample shows 250,000 to 300,000 clones, about 91% of them seen only once. Sequenced sample: PBMCs or T cells enriched from blood (not recorded which). Every receptor here comes from a human donor in a cohort exposed to, infected with or recovered from COVID-19 (not recorded which). The donor label of this sample is uncertain.

The rearrangement joins TRBV28 to TRBJ1-3, with unresolved D. V was pared by 10 bases and J by 0 bases, with 7 bases between. Germline assignment: CDR1 MDHEN and CDR2 SYDVKM. The length of the CDR3 is 12 residues. This chain's CDR3 is CATSSSGNTIYF. The CDR3 DNA is TGTGCCACCTCGAGCTCTGGAAACACCATATATTTT.

The CDR3 loop is CASRDTRKLNTEAFF. The CDR3 DNA is TGTGCCAGTAGGGACACCCGAAAATTAAACACTGAAGCTTTCTTT. This chain connects TRBV19 to TRBJ1-1; D possibly corresponds to TRBD1 (5 bases). The CDR3 is 15 amino acids. V lost 6 bases and J 2 bases, leaving 16 bases between the germline ends. Germline CDR1 LNHDA, CDR2 SQIVND (reference sequence).

The V and J genes are TRBV6-5 and TRBJ2-2; 7 bases are a match to TRBD1. Germline CDR1 MNHEY, CDR2 SVGAGI. This CDR3 contains 15 residues. V shed 5 bases and J 1 base; nucleotides not matched to a gene: 4. The CDR3 sequence: CASSLWTGNTGELFF. DNA for the CDR3: TGTGCCAGCAGTCTCTGGACAGGGAACACCGGGGAGCTGTTTTTT.

The gene calls are TRBV2 and TRBJ1-1; 11 nucleotides agree with TRBD1. With V trimmed by 2 bases and J by 4 bases, 3 bases remained unmatched. Germline V gene lookup returns CDR1 SNHLY and CDR2 FYNNEI. The CDR3 sequence is 15 residues long. The CDR3 DNA follows: TGTGCCAGCAGTGAAAGGGGACAGGGGGGCACTGAAGCTTTCTTT. This encodes CASSERGQGGTEAFF.

The chain is built from TRBV7-2 and TRBJ1-4, with a tentative D call TRBD1 (6 bases). V gave up 2 bases and J gave up 8 bases, with 18 bases separating them. The CDR3 has 16 amino acids. Germline values: CDR1 SGHTA, CDR2 FQGNSA. CDR3 nucleotides: TGTGCCAGCAGCTTACGCAGGGGACCCTCTTGGGAAAAACTGTTTTTT. Residues: CASSLRRGPSWEKLFF.

This chain joins TRBV29-1 and TRBJ2-5, with TRBD2 as a possible D gene (6 bases). The length of the CDR3 is 15 residues. The germline CDR1 and CDR2 sequences are SQVTM and ANQGSEA. V was cut by 3 bases and J by 2 bases, with 16 bases left in between. The CDR3 nucleotides read TGCAGCGTTGAGGGACTTCCTCCCTCACAAGAGACCCAGTACTTC. Protein sequence: CSVEGLPPSQETQYF.

The chain joins TRBV7-2 to TRBJ1-6, with 7 bases identical to TRBD1. CDR3 length equals 16 residues. Germline CDR1 and CDR2: SGHTA and FQGNSA. J gave up 7 bases and V 7 bases, and 13 bases lay outside the gene matches. The DNA for the CDR3 is TGTGCCAGCACCGGTAGACAGGGCTCGAGGAATTCACCCCTCCACTTT. As protein: CASTGRQGSRNSPLHF.

The chain links TRBV10-3 to TRBJ2-7, with D possibly TRBD1 on 8 matching bases. V dropped 3 bases and J dropped 3 bases, with 15 bases sitting between them. Germline V gene sequence: CDR1 ENHRY, CDR2 SYGVKD. The CDR3 runs to 15 residues. The CDR3 region has the DNA TGTGCCATCAGTGAAAGCGGGACAGGACACTACGAGCAGTACTTC. Residues: CAISESGTGHYEQYF.

J is TRBJ1-1 and V is TRBV27; possible D gene TRBD1, 5 bases. Germline CDR1 reads MNHEY; CDR2 reads SMNVEV (reference sequence). The V end lost 0 bases, the J end lost 3 bases, and 23 bases lay between the germline ends. The CDR3 sequence is 19 residues long. Here the CDR3 DNA reads TGTGCCAGCAGTTTATCCACAGTGTTGCCCGGGGGTTTTGACACTGAAGCTTTCTTT. The encoded protein is CASSLSTVLPGGFDTEAFF.

The chain couples TRBV5-6 to TRBJ1-1, with 9 bases aligning to TRBD1. The CDR3 is 16 amino acids. From germline, CDR1 is SGHDT and CDR2 YYEEEE. V shed 5 bases, J shed 1 base, and the junction held 9 bases outside the gene matches. CDR3 loop: CASSLPGQGSNTEAFF. For the CDR3, the DNA is TGTGCCAGCAGTCTCCCGGGACAGGGATCGAACACTGAAGCTTTCTTT.

The chain couples TRBV18 to TRBJ2-7, with 12 bases lining up with TRBD2. Germline lookup yields CDR1 KGHSH and CDR2 LQKENI. Unmatched junction bases numbered 3, after V lost 6 bases and J lost 0 bases. The CDR3 sequence is 15 residues long. The CDR3: CASSQTSGGSYEQYF. CDR3 nucleotides: TGTGCCAGCTCTCAGACTAGCGGGGGCTCCTACGAGCAGTACTTC.

The chain employs TRBV7-9 and TRBJ1-1; 7 bases agree with TRBD1. With 3 bases clipped from V and 8 bases from J, the junction kept 18 bases outside the gene matches. Germline CDR1 and CDR2: SEHNR and FQNEAQ (reference sequence). The length of the CDR3 is 17 residues. The CDR3 region has the DNA TGTGCCAGCAGCTTTACCCTTAGACAAAACCCGGGACAGGAAGCTTTCTTT. It translates to CASSFTLRQNPGQEAFF.

The J gene is TRBJ2-2, the V gene TRBV11-2; 9 bases map to TRBD1. The germline gives CDR1 SGHAT, CDR2 FQNNGV. This CDR3 is 15 amino acids long. J was trimmed by 4 bases and V by 2 bases; bases with no gene match: 2. The CDR3 region has the DNA TGTGCCAGCAGCTTAAACAGGGGGCCCACCGGGGAGCTGTTTTTT. It specifies CASSLNRGPTGELFF.

The CDR3 DNA sequence: TGTGCCAGTCCGGGGGACAGGGAGAACACTGAAGCTTTCTTT. This sequence encodes CASPGDRENTEAFF. This rearrangement joins TRBV7-9 to TRBJ1-1; the match to TRBD1 covers 9 bases. Trimming took 9 bases from V and 1 from J; bases not matched to a gene: 6. CDR1 SEHNR and CDR2 FQNEAQ come from the germline V gene (reference sequence). The CDR3 length is 14 residues.

CDR3: CATSEPAGEETQYF. The CDR3 DNA is TGTGCCACCAGTGAGCCAGCGGGGGAAGAGACCCAGTACTTC. The chain couples TRBV24-1 to TRBJ2-5; 8 bases agree with TRBD2. The V gene's germline CDR1 is KGHDR and CDR2 SFDVKD. The junction had 3 bases not matched to a gene; V was cut back by 4 bases and J by 3 bases. The CDR3 sequence is 14 residues long.

This chain uses TRBV4-3 with TRBJ1-1; D is uncertain. The CDR3 totals 14 residues. The germline V gene has CDR1 LGHNA and CDR2 YSLEER. The V end lost 1 base, the J end lost 3 bases, and 9 bases lay between the germline ends. The CDR3: CASSQAGEYTEAFF. The CDR3 DNA reads TGCGCCAGCAGCCAAGCCGGGGAGTACACTGAAGCTTTCTTT.

For this clone: Other DNA sequences in the sample encode the same CDR3. The chain couples TRBV19 to TRBJ1-6; D gene ambiguous. CDR3 length: 14 residues. Trimming removed 6 bases at V and 4 bases at J, with 10 bases between. The V gene's germline CDR1 is LNHDA and CDR2 SQIVND (reference sequence). The DNA of the CDR3 is TGTGCCAGTAGGGAGAGTTCGTATAATTCACCCCTCCACTTT. Amino acids: CASRESSYNSPLHF.

This clone has a single count. This chain connects TRBV6-5 to TRBJ2-5, with a tentative D call TRBD2 (6 bases). V was pared by 5 bases and J by 3 bases, with 13 bases between. Per germline, CDR1 MNHEY and CDR2 SVGAGI. The CDR3 length is 14 residues. This CDR3 reads CASSKRGWEETQYF. DNA for the CDR3: TGTGCCAGCAGTAAACGGGGGTGGGAAGAGACCCAGTACTTC.

This chain links TRBV4-2 with TRBJ2-1, with D perhaps TRBD2 (6 bases). Germline-derived CDR1 and CDR2 are LGHNA and YNFKEQ. V was shortened by 4 bases and J by 5 bases, with 21 bases between the two germline ends. This CDR3 comprises 17 residues. In DNA, the CDR3 is TGTGCCAGCAGCCGCACCATACTAGCCGACATTGACAATGAGCAGTTCTTC. Its translation is CASSRTILADIDNEQFF.

The chain joins TRBV7-8 to TRBJ2-5; D possibly corresponds to TRBD1 (5 bases). The V gene's germline CDR1 is SGHVS and CDR2 FQNEAQ. The CDR3 contains 15 residues. V was pared by 2 bases and J by 3 bases, with 13 bases between. The chain's CDR3 is CASSLYLQGEETQYF. The CDR3 region has the DNA TGTGCCAGCAGCTTATATTTGCAGGGCGAAGAGACCCAGTACTTC.